This TCR beta chain was obtained from a study of blood T cell repertoires in COVID-19 (dated by TCRdb to the early 2020s). A note on the overall study: The collaborator samples originated in the United States, Italy and Spain and spanned the acute and convalescent phases of COVID-19. The prospective study material was composed of cDNA or gDNA derived from T cells, B-cell-depleted T cells, or PBMCs. Deeply sampled blood TCRbeta repertoires from subjects exposed to, actively infected with, or recovered from COVID-19 were included in the dataset. The repertoires were made available in a free public database intended to serve as a resource for research on the immune response to SARS-CoV-2. The samples were drawn from two sources: the first 160 participants of the ongoing ImmuneRACE study, and some 1,300 subjects contributed by 6 global collaborators. A de-identified subject ID, COVID-19 status, age in years and sex were almost always included in the sample metadata. Where available, HLA class I and class II types were taken from metadata supplied by the sample provider and were not determined by assay-based typing. Results and caveats for the whole study, not just this receptor: Clinical and demographic metadata were provided uncurated, with the amount varying by source and participant.

In the prospective study, participants were roughly 18 to 90 years old, resided in 20 to 30 geographic areas of the United States, and were enrolled through a virtual design. Cohort assignment in the prospective study relied on participant-reported clinical history from a screening survey and a study questionnaire. A participant counted as exposed if, within 2 weeks of entering the study, that participant had been in contact with someone who had a PCR-confirmed or clinician-diagnosed COVID-19 case. In the prospective study, mobile phlebotomists collected whole blood, serum and a nasopharyngeal or oropharyngeal swab from each participant. Prospective study participants could optionally give additional blood draws and questionnaires over an approximately two-month period. Blood samples from the prospective study were shipped frozen or at room temperature prior to DNA extraction. TCRbeta CDR3 regions were amplified from genomic DNA using the immunoSEQ Assay, a bias-controlled multiplex PCR. The original methods were these. Nucleated cell counts per sample were estimated from amplification of reference gene primers within the assay. To quantify the absolute abundance of each unique TCRbeta CDR3 rearrangement, sequence reads were collapsed and filtered. For each sample, productive Simpson clonality was calculated as the square root of Simpson's diversity index across productive rearrangements. Held by TCRdb, this immuneACCESS table contains in-frame sequences only and omits some clones. Under half of the omission traces to an unresolved V gene where checked; the cause of the rest is unknown. The V and J calls and clone size were taken over from that table, and D and trimming were inferred from the DNA. This sample lists around 270,000 clones; around nine tenths were detected once. 2.5% to 4% of the sample is held by the ten biggest clonotypes.

The V end loses 5 bases and the J end loses 2 bases, and a stretch of 16 bases separates them. Its CDR3 holds 15 amino acids, cysteine through phenylalanine. The retained sequence is limited to the CDR3, 45 bases, with the frame set at the first base. The germline V gene (reference sequence) specifies SEHNR as CDR1 and FQNEAQ as CDR2. Remarks on this clone: Its antigen is not yet known. The record has no base qualities; no much larger clone is one base away.

The sequenced sample was PBMCs or T cells enriched from blood (not recorded which). The rearranged segments are TRBV7-9 and TRBJ2-7; matching of 6 bases hints at TRBD1 as the D gene. The TCR originated in a woman in her 40s who had been exposed to COVID-19. The DNA reads as follows: TGTGCCAGCAGCGACGCCAACAGGGCCCCCTACGAGCAGTACTTC. Its translation reads: CASSDANRAPYEQYF.